This T cell receptor beta chain was found in a study of blood T cell repertoires in COVID-19. Whole-study context: Spain, Italy and the United States supplied samples that represented acute and convalescent COVID-19.

Assay used: immunoSEQ multiplex PCR; TCRdb lists only in-frame clones, some missing. The data hold some 300,000 clones, with over 80% observed a single time. The CDR3 runs to 17 residues. The V and J ends lost 6 bases and 4 bases respectively, with 24 bases between them. Germline V CDR1 and CDR2: SEHNR, FQNEAQ (reference sequence). The TCR comes from a woman between 50 and 59 years old with COVID-19, enrolled during active disease. The chain is built from TRBV7-9 and TRBJ1-1; no clear D. The material sequenced was peripheral blood. The CDR3 DNA reads TGTGCCAGCAGTTCTTATTTAGCGGGGTCGTGGTCCACTGAAGCTTTCTTT. This translates into CASSSYLAGSWSTEAFF. Combining the CDR3 with reference TRBV7-9 and TRBJ1-1 gives the whole variable domain DTGVSQNPRHKITKRGQNVTFRCDPISEHNRLYWYRQTLGQGPEFLTYFQNEAQLEKSRLLSDRFSAERPKGSFSTLEIQRTEQGDSAMYLCASSSYLAGSWSTEAFFGQGTRLTVV.